This TCR beta chain was observed in a study of blood T cell repertoires in COVID-19. Study background: Acute and convalescent COVID-19 specimens originated in the United States, Italy and Spain.

Germline V gene sequence: CDR1 SGHTA, CDR2 FQGNSA. CDR3 length: 16 amino acids. V dropped 2 bases and J dropped 5; count of bases not matched to a gene: 12. Participants had their cohort set by participant-reported clinical history. A case of COVID-19 had been met by exposed participants within 2 weeks before study entry. As handled by the study authors: Reference gene primer amplification in the assay estimated nucleated cell counts. Libraries were prepared by immunoSEQ multiplex PCR; TCRdb keeps only in-frame clonotypes and omits some of them. From that table come the V and J calls and clone size; the DNA was used to work out D and trimming. The data show 150,000 to 200,000 clones, over 70% seen once.

The TCR comes from a man between 65 and 85 years old who had been exposed to COVID-19. This chain uses TRBV7-2 with TRBJ2-7; 7 bases map to TRBD2. Sequencing was performed on PBMCs or T cells enriched from blood (not recorded which). CDR3 sequence (DNA): TGTGCCAGCAGCTTACTCCAGCTCGGGACTACCCACGAGCAGTACTTC. Protein: CASSLLQLGTTHEQYF.